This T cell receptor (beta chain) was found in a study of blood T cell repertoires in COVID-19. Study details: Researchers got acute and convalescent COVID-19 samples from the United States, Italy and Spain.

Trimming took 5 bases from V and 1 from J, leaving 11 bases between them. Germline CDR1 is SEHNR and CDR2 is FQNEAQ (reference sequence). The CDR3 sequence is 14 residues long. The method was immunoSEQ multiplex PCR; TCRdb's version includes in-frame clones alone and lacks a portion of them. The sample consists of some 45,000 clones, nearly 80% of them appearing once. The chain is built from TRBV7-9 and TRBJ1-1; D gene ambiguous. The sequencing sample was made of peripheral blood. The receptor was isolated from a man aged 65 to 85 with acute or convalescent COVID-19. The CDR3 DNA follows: TGTGCCAGCAGCGACACCTATGGGAACACTGAAGCTTTCTTT. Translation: CASSDTYGNTEAFF.